These 22 T cell receptor beta chains share one sample of origin, sequenced in a study of long-term antiretroviral therapy in people with HIV (dated by TCRdb to between 2022 and 2023). The immunoSEQ hsTCRB v3.0 assay was used at survey level resolution to sequence the TRB variable region. TCRdb stores this immuneACCESS table with in-frame sequences only. Part of the clones is absent; in the studies checked, under half of the shortfall reflects unresolved V genes, and no reason is known for the rest. Recorded for this sample are 31,000 or so clones; approximately 90% of them occurred a single time. The ten largest clones take up less than 8.5% of the sample. This material consisted of unsorted PBMCs, taken approximately 5 years before starting antiretroviral therapy. The receptors shown here come from a man in his forties or fifties with HIV.

J is TRBJ2-6 and V is TRBV29-1, with 9 positions matching TRBD1. Germline values: CDR1 SQVTM, CDR2 ANQGSEA. This CDR3 spans 16 amino acids. With 6 bases clipped from V and 0 bases from J, the junction kept 6 bases outside the gene matches. The CDR3 coding sequence is TGCAGCGTGCGACAGGGGGGGCCCTCTGGGGCCAACGTCCTGACTTTC. Translating it yields CSVRQGGPSGANVLTF. The variable domain in full, completed from reference TRBV29-1 and TRBJ2-6, reads SAVISQKPSRDICQRGTSLTIQCQVDSQVTMMFWYRQQPGQSLTLIATANQGSEATYESGFVIDKFPISRPNLTFSTLTVSNMSPEDSSIYLCSVRQGGPSGANVLTFGAGSRLTVL.

The chain is built from TRBV7-9 and TRBJ2-3; D is unresolved. The germline gives CDR1 SEHNR, CDR2 FQNEAQ (reference sequence). CDR3 size: 12 residues. V was shortened by 10 bases and J by 5 bases, with 13 bases between the two germline ends. The CDR3 DNA reads TGTGCCATACGGGTTAGAGGAGATACGCAGTATTTT. Protein product: CAIRVRGDTQYF.

The V and J genes are TRBV6-5 and TRBJ2-2; 7 bases align to TRBD2. Per the germline V gene, CDR1 is MNHEY and CDR2 is SVGAGI. The V segment lost 1 base and the J segment 6 bases; nucleotides outside the gene matches: 8. CDR3 size: 16 residues. CDR3 nucleotides: TGTGCCAGCAGTTACTTGGGGGGGACGCTCGCCGGGGAGCTGTTTTTT. As protein: CASSYLGGTLAGELFF.

This clone was seen a single time. The rearrangement uses TRBV5-8 and TRBJ2-7; 9 nucleotides agree with TRBD2. J was trimmed by 2 bases and V by 1 base; bases with no gene match: 10. The CDR3 sequence is 17 residues long. Looked up from germline, CDR1 is SGHTS and CDR2 is YDEGEE. In DNA form, the CDR3 reads TGTGCCAGCAGCTTGTCCTTCGGGCTAGCGGGGACCTACGAGCAGTACTTC. Translated: CASSLSFGLAGTYEQYF.

This clone occurred once. The chain links TRBV10-3 to TRBJ1-3; D is unresolved. This CDR3 contains 15 residues. Germline lookup yields CDR1 ENHRY and CDR2 SYGVKD. The V gene lost 3 bases and the J gene lost 1 base, with 10 bases spanning the gap. The CDR3 loop is CAISDGPRSGNTIYF. The DNA of the CDR3 is TGTGCCATCAGTGACGGGCCGAGATCTGGAAACACCATATATTTT.

This rearrangement joins TRBV5-1 to TRBJ2-6; D gene ambiguous. CDR3 length: 15 amino acids. Germline CDR1 reads SGHRS; CDR2 reads YFSETQ. V lost 0 bases to trimming and J lost 1 base, with 5 bases between them. CDR3 nucleotide sequence: TGCGCCAGCAGCTTGGTTTTTTCTGGGGCCAACGTCCTGACTTTC. It translates to CASSLVFSGANVLTF. Full variable domain (remainder filled in from reference TRBV5-1 and TRBJ2-6): KAGVTQTPRYLIKTRGQQVTLSCSPISGHRSVSWYQQTPGQGLQFLFEYFSETQRNKGNFPGRFSGRQFSNSRSEMNVSTLELGDSALYLCASSLVFSGANVLTFGAGSRLTVL.

CDR3 sequence (DNA): TGTGCCGGAAAAACCACCGGGACAGGGAGTAACACCGGGGAGCTGTTTTTT. This gives the protein CAGKTTGTGSNTGELFF. This chain links TRBV7-4 with TRBJ2-2; TRBD1 aligns across 9 bases. CDR1 and CDR2 from the germline V gene are SGHVT and SQSDAQ. The CDR3 has 17 residues. Trimming at V came to 11 bases and at J to 2 bases, leaving 15 bases not matched to a gene.

The genes are TRBV5-1 and TRBJ2-3; TRBD2 might be the D (7 bases). CDR3 length: 15 amino acids. V lost 1 base to trimming and J lost 4 bases, with 13 bases between them. CDR1 SGHRS and CDR2 YFSETQ come from the germline V gene. Here the CDR3 reads CASSLSGGQADTQYF. Written as DNA, the CDR3 is TGCGCCAGCAGCTTGTCCGGGGGGCAGGCAGATACGCAGTATTTT.

The chain carries TRBV5-1 and TRBJ2-1; 10 positions agree with TRBD2. The V gene end was trimmed by 4 bases and the J gene end by 3 bases; junction bases not matched to a gene: 7. Germline lookup yields CDR1 SGHRS and CDR2 YFSETQ. This CDR3 is built from 16 residues. CDR3 nucleotide sequence: TGCGCCAGCAGCCCAATAGCGGGGGGCGTCTACAATGAGCAGTTCTTC. This encodes CASSPIAGGVYNEQFF.

V is TRBV5-4 and J is TRBJ2-5, with unresolved D. Germline lookup yields CDR1 SGHNT and CDR2 YYREEE (reference sequence). CDR3 length: 14 amino acids. V was pared by 3 bases and J by 5 bases, with 14 bases between. CDR3 sequence: CASSSAGHRETQYF. DNA for the CDR3: TGTGCCAGCAGCTCCGCTGGGCACCGGGAGACCCAGTACTTC.

The genes are TRBV10-3 and TRBJ1-5; no definite D call. Per the germline V gene, CDR1 is ENHRY and CDR2 is SYGVKD. The CDR3 extends over 12 amino acids. V was shortened by 4 bases and J by 4 bases, with 5 bases between the two germline ends. The CDR3 is CAISARNQPQHF. The CDR3 DNA follows: TGTGCCATCAGTGCGAGAAATCAGCCCCAGCATTTT.

The DNA of the CDR3 is TGCGCCAGCAGCTTGAGGGGCGGGGGCCAAGACGAGCAGTACTTC. It encodes CASSLRGGGQDEQYF. The chain carries TRBV5-1 and TRBJ2-7; possible D gene TRBD2, 7 bases. The CDR3 runs to 15 residues. V shed 1 base and J shed 5 bases, with 16 bases lying between them. Germline assignment: CDR1 SGHRS and CDR2 YFSETQ.

This chain joins TRBV9 and TRBJ1-1; D perhaps matches TRBD1 (5 bases). Germline V lookup: CDR1 SGDLS, CDR2 YYNGEE. The CDR3 is 13 residues long. Trimming pared 1 base from V and 5 bases from J, leaving 9 bases between. The CDR3 bases are TGTGCCAGCAGCGTACAGAGGGGAACTGAAGCTTTCTTT. This codes for CASSVQRGTEAFF.

V and J are TRBV9 and TRBJ2-1; 15 bases match TRBD2. The V gene's germline CDR1 is SGDLS and CDR2 YYNGEE. The ends lost 4 bases at V and 0 bases at J; junction bases unmatched: 11. The CDR3 spans 20 residues. The CDR3 DNA reads as TGTGCCAGCAGCCTAGGGGTCGGGACTAGCGGGGGGAGCTCCTACAATGAGCAGTTCTTC. Protein sequence: CASSLGVGTSGGSSYNEQFF.

This clone was counted once. The CDR3 bases are TGTGCCAGCACTATAAGGGGGGGAACTTGGGTGAACACTGAAGCTTTCTTT. It encodes CASTIRGGTWVNTEAFF. The chain links TRBV7-2 to TRBJ1-1; D perhaps matches TRBD1 (6 bases). Germline V gives CDR1 SGHTA, CDR2 FQGNSA. Trimming removed 7 bases at V and 0 bases at J, with 21 bases between. The CDR3 covers 17 residues.

The gene calls are TRBV18 and TRBJ1-1; D might be TRBD1 (5 bases). The CDR3 has 15 residues. From germline, CDR1 is KGHSH and CDR2 LQKENI. V was cut by 3 bases and J by 2 bases, with 13 bases left in between. CDR3 sequence reads: CASSPSGIENTEAFF. The CDR3 coding sequence is TGTGCCAGCTCACCTTCAGGGATTGAAAACACTGAAGCTTTCTTT.

This chain joins TRBV27 and TRBJ1-5; 12 nucleotides align to TRBD1. This CDR3 spans 17 amino acids. V dropped 3 bases and J dropped 0; count of bases not matched to a gene: 3. From germline, CDR1 is MNHEY and CDR2 SMNVEV (reference sequence). The CDR3 DNA is TGTGCCAGCAGTTTGGGGACAGGGGGCGATAGCAATCAGCCCCAGCATTTT. Amino acids: CASSLGTGGDSNQPQHF.

The rearrangement uses TRBV7-2 and TRBJ1-2; unclear D gene. The CDR3 contains 14 residues. V shed 1 base and J shed 4 bases, with 10 bases lying between them. Germline lookup yields CDR1 SGHTA and CDR2 FQGNSA. CDR3 coding DNA: TGTGCCAGCAGCTTAGGGCCGCAGTCCTATGGCTACACCTTC. Translated, it gives CASSLGPQSYGYTF.

The chain uses TRBV18 and TRBJ1-5, with D possibly TRBD1 on 6 matching bases. This CDR3 has 15 amino acids. The V and J ends lost 6 bases and 6 bases respectively, with 18 bases between them. CDR1 is KGHSH and CDR2 is LQKENI in the germline V gene. The CDR3 sequence: CASSPTGSMGQPQHF. In DNA, the CDR3 is TGTGCCAGCTCCCCTACAGGGTCGATGGGTCAGCCCCAGCATTTT.

This chain uses TRBV6-1 with TRBJ2-3, with 9 bases lining up with TRBD2. The germline V gene has CDR1 MNHNS and CDR2 SASEGT. The trim removed 4 bases at V and 1 base at J, leaving 0 bases unmatched. This CDR3 region has 14 residues. DNA for the CDR3: TGTGCCAGCAGTGCTAGCGGGGGCACAGATACGCAGTATTTT. Translation: CASSASGGTDTQYF.

This clone is a singleton in its sample. The chain joins TRBV6-5 to TRBJ2-7; D tentatively reads TRBD1 or TRBD2 (5 bases each). The CDR3 runs 14 residues. The V gene's germline CDR1 is MNHEY and CDR2 SVGAGI. The V gene lost 6 bases and the J gene lost 1 base, with 13 bases spanning the gap. The DNA of the CDR3 is TGTGCCAGCAGGGCCGGGACGGAGTCCTACGAGCAGTACTTC. Its protein is CASRAGTESYEQYF.

CDR3: CASSLGRAGANVLTF. The CDR3 DNA is TGCGCCAGCAGCCTCGGGAGGGCTGGGGCCAACGTCCTGACTTTC. The rearrangement joins TRBV4-1 to TRBJ2-6; the match to TRBD2 covers 8 bases. The CDR3 loop spans 15 amino acids. The ends lost 4 bases at V and 2 bases at J; junction bases unmatched: 1. Germline V gives CDR1 MGHRA, CDR2 YSYEKL.